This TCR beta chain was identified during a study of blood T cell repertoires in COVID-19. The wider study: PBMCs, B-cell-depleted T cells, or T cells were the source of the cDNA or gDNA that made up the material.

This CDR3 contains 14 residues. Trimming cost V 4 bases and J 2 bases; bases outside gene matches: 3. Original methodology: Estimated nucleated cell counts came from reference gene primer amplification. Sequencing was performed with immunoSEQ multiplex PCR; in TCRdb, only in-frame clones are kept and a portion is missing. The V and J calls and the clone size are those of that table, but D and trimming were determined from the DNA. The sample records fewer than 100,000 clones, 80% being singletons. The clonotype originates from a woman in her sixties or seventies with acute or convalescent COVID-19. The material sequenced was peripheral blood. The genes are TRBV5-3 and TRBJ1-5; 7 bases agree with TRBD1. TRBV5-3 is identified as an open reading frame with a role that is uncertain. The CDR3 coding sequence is TGTGCCAGAAGCCTAGGACAGGGCAATCAGCCCCAGCATTTT. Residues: CARSLGQGNQPQHF.